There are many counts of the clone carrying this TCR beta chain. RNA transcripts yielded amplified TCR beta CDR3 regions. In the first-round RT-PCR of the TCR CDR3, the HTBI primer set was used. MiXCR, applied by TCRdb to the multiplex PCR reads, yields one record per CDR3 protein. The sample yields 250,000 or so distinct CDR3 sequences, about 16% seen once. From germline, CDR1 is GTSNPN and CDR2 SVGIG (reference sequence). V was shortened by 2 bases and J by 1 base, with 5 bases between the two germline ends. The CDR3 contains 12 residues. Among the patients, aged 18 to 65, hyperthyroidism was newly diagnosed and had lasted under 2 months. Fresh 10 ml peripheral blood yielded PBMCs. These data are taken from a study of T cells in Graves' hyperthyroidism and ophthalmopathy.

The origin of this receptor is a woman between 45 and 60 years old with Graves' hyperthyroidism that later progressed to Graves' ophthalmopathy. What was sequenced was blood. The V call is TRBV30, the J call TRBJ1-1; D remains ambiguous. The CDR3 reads CAWSPQNTEAFF. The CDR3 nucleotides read TGTGCCTGGAGTCCCCAGAACACTGAAGCTTTCTTT.